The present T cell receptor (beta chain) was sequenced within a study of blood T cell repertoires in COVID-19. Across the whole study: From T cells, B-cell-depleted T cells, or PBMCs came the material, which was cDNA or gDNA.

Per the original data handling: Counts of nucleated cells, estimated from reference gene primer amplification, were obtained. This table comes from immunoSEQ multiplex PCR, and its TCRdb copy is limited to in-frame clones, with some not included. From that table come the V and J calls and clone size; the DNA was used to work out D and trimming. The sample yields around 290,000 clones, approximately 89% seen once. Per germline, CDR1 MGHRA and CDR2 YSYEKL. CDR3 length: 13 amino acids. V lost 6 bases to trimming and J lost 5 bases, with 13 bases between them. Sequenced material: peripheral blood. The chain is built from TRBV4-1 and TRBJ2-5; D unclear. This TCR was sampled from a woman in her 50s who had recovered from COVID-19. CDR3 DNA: TGCGCCAGCAGTGGCCTCCGCTGGGAGACCCAGTACTTC. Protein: CASSGLRWETQYF.